The next 8 T cell receptor beta chains were all read from a single sample in a study of cytotoxic CD8 clonotypes in ibrutinib-treated CLL (dated by TCRdb to the early 2020s). Libraries were constructed by the immunoSEQ multiplex PCR assay. In its TCRdb copy, this immuneACCESS table keeps in-frame sequences only and misses some clones. Where compared with another copy, unresolved V genes explain less than half of these, and the others have no known cause. A total of approximately 330,000 clones appear in this sample, around four fifths of them only once. Over 5.5% of the sample lies in the top ten. Source: PBMCs, taken before ibrutinib treatment. All receptors derive from a human donor with chronic lymphocytic leukemia.

The V call is TRBV29-1, the J call TRBJ2-7; TRBD2 is a possible D gene (5 bases). V lost 7 bases, J lost 5 bases, and 21 bases lay in between. The CDR3 spans 14 residues. Per germline, CDR1 SQVTM and CDR2 ANQGSEA. CDR3 amino acids: CSAQSMLASDEQYF. The CDR3 DNA sequence: TGCAGCGCCCAGAGCATGCTAGCCAGCGACGAGCAGTACTTC.

The chain uses TRBV6-6 and TRBJ1-1; 8 positions agree with TRBD1. Germline V gives CDR1 MNHNY, CDR2 SVGAGI (reference sequence). CDR3 length: 14 residues. V gave up 6 bases and J gave up 1 base; unmatched junction bases: 4. The CDR3 region is CASSNRGKNTEAFF. The CDR3 coding sequence is TGTGCCAGCAGCAACAGGGGGAAGAACACTGAAGCTTTCTTT.

This clone has only one observation. The gene calls are TRBV7-2 and TRBJ2-7; D is unclear. This CDR3 comprises 16 residues. Germline loops: CDR1 SGHTA, CDR2 FQGNSA. The V end lost 3 bases, the J end lost 3 bases, and 18 bases lay between the germline ends. The CDR3: CASSFSGNGDRYEQYF. In nucleotides, the CDR3 is TGTGCCAGCAGCTTCTCGGGTAATGGGGATCGCTACGAGCAGTACTTC.

This clone was seen more than once but under ten times. V usage is TRBV7-2 and J usage is TRBJ1-4, with TRBD1 identical over 8 bases. The CDR3 extends over 15 amino acids. Germline V gene sequence: CDR1 SGHTA, CDR2 FQGNSA. V lost 5 bases, J lost 1 base, and 3 bases stayed unmatched. CDR3 region: CASSAQGGTNEKLFF. The CDR3 DNA reads TGTGCCAGCAGCGCACAGGGGGGAACTAATGAAAAACTGTTTTTT.

The chain couples TRBV25-1 to TRBJ2-2, with D possibly matching TRBD1 (5 bases). V was pared by 3 bases and J by 7 bases, with 12 bases between. The CDR3 has 14 residues. Germline values: CDR1 MGHDK, CDR2 SYGVNS. The CDR3 protein is CASSDQWTNGELFF. Written as DNA, the CDR3 is TGTGCCAGCAGTGACCAATGGACAAACGGGGAGCTGTTTTTT.

The chain uses TRBV29-1 and TRBJ2-7; D is unresolved. Trimming pared 4 bases from V and 0 bases from J, leaving 10 bases between. The germline gives CDR1 SQVTM, CDR2 ANQGSEA. This CDR3 has 13 amino acids. The CDR3 DNA sequence: TGCAGCGTTGGTACAGAGCACTCCTACGAGCAGTACTTC. Amino acids: CSVGTEHSYEQYF.

Only one count was recorded for this clone. This chain connects TRBV5-5 to TRBJ1-5; D not resolved. The V and J ends lost 0 bases and 5 bases respectively, with 9 bases between them. Germline V gene data show CDR1 as SGHKS and CDR2 as YYEKEE (reference sequence). The CDR3 totals 14 residues. CDR3 bases: TGTGCCAGCAGCTTGGAAACGGGTTATCAGCCCCAGCATTTT. The encoded protein is CASSLETGYQPQHF.

This clone has a handful of counts. The V and J genes are TRBV11-1 and TRBJ2-7; 7 bases align to TRBD1. V lost 5 bases and J lost 3; bases outside the gene matches: 4. CDR3 length equals 13 residues. Germline values: CDR1 SGHAT, CDR2 FQDESV (reference sequence). This CDR3 is CASSPGQHYEQYF. The CDR3 bases are TGTGCCAGCAGCCCGGGACAGCACTACGAGCAGTACTTC.